The clone carrying this T cell receptor (beta chain) was picked up many times. V was shortened by 6 bases and J by 4 bases, with 16 bases between the two germline ends. The CDR3 sequence is 14 residues long. Germline loops: CDR1 MDHEN, CDR2 SYDVKM. This sample is part of a study of blood T cell repertoires in COVID-19. Study-wide context: Samples representing acute and convalescent COVID-19 were sourced from the United States, Italy and Spain. T cells, B-cell-depleted T cells, or PBMCs supplied cDNA or gDNA.

Recruited during active infection, patients (from Seattle) were subsequently followed longitudinally. The table came from immunoSEQ multiplex PCR; TCRdb's copy has only in-frame clones and leaves some out. The table records about 220,000 clones, around 83% of them present only once. This sequence joins TRBV28 and TRBJ2-7; TRBD2 might be the D (6 bases). The receptor was isolated from an older woman with COVID-19, enrolled during active disease. The sequencing input was peripheral blood. The CDR3 protein is CASRPGTYDYEQYF. Written as DNA, the CDR3 is TGTGCCAGCAGACCCGGGACTTACGATTACGAGCAGTACTTC.